This is a list of T cell receptor beta chains from one sample in a study of T cell responses to AZD1222 COVID-19 vaccine. Only in-frame clones appear in the TCRdb table, and some are missing; sequencing was by immunoSEQ multiplex PCR. The sample contains about 130,000 clones, roughly 90% of which appear only once. The starting material was peripheral blood, obtained 28 days after the second AZD1222 dose. The receptors were gathered from an adult who received the AZD1222 COVID-19 vaccine. Both conserved end residues are part of each CDR3. D genes are given only for firm matches. The size entry is marked missing in some rows and otherwise reads once, few, many or a size class.

-	TRBV27	-	TRBJ2-1	CASSLFGGRVNEQFF	TGTGCCAGCAGTTTATTCGGGGGTCGAGTGAATGAGCAGTTCTTC
-	TRBV5-1	-	TRBJ1-1	CASSSRGDMNTEAFF	TGCGCCAGCAGCTCCCGGGGCGACATGAACACTGAAGCTTTCTTT
-	TRBV6-4	-	TRBJ1-6	CASSDSLGNSPLHF	TGTGCCAGCAGTGACTCTCTGGGTAATTCACCCCTCCACTTT
-	TRBV7-2	-	TRBJ2-7	CASSPPGFYEQYF	TGTGCCAGCAGCCCTCCTGGCTTCTACGAGCAGTACTTC
-	TRBV3-1/TRBV3-2	-	TRBJ1-6	CASSQGGALDSPLHF	TGTGCCAGCAGCCAAGGCGGGGCATTGGATTCACCCCTCCACTTT
-	TRBV2	-	TRBJ1-3	CASRDGDSGNTIYF	TGTGCCAGCAGGGACGGTGACTCTGGAAACACCATATATTTT
few	TRBV5-6	TRBD2	TRBJ2-1	CASSLFLAGGDEQFF	TGTGCCAGCAGCTTGTTCCTAGCGGGAGGGGATGAGCAGTTCTTC
-	TRBV7-2	-	TRBJ2-5	CASSPFGATETQYF	TGTGCCAGCAGCCCTTTTGGCGCAACGGAGACCCAGTACTTC
-	TRBV5-5	-	TRBJ1-3	CASSFRRGGSGNTIYF	TGTGCCAGCAGCTTCCGCCGAGGGGGCTCTGGAAACACCATATATTTT
-	TRBV5-1	-	TRBJ2-5	CASSRSTDLAETQYF	TGCGCCAGCAGCCGATCGACAGATCTCGCGGAGACCCAGTACTTC
-	TRBV27	-	TRBJ2-5	CASSFQGGETQYF	TGTGCCAGCAGCTTCCAGGGCGGGGAGACCCAGTACTTC
-	TRBV28	-	TRBJ2-5	CASSFWFHQETQYF	TGTGCCAGCAGTTTCTGGTTCCACCAAGAGACCCAGTACTTC
-	TRBV10-1	-	TRBJ2-3	CASSEAGTDTQYF	TGCGCCAGCAGTGAGGCAGGCACAGATACGCAGTATTTT
-	TRBV19	TRBD1	TRBJ1-1	CASRRTGVKSEAFF	TGTGCCAGTAGGCGGACAGGGGTGAAATCTGAAGCTTTCTTT
-	TRBV30	-	TRBJ1-2	CAWSLGGGNGYTF	TGTGCCTGGTCACTAGGGGGGGGGAATGGCTACACCTTC
once	TRBV20-1	-	TRBJ1-1	CSGTPNTEAFF	TGCTCCGGGACACCGAACACTGAAGCTTTCTTT
-	TRBV29-1	TRBD2	TRBJ2-1	CSAQGLAGGSSYNEQFF	TGCAGCGCCCAAGGGCTAGCGGGGGGGAGCTCCTACAATGAGCAGTTCTTC
-	TRBV6-6	TRBD1	TRBJ1-5	CASNDRGVGNQPQHF	TGTGCCAGCAACGACAGGGGAGTCGGCAATCAGCCCCAGCATTTT
-	TRBV19	-	TRBJ1-1	CASSTRQEAAEAFF	TGTGCCAGTAGTACTCGACAGGAGGCGGCTGAAGCTTTCTTT
-	TRBV9	-	TRBJ2-6	CASSVEWGPGANVLTF	TGTGCCAGCAGCGTAGAATGGGGGCCTGGGGCCAACGTCCTGACTTTC
-	TRBV5-1	TRBD2	TRBJ2-7	CASSLALAGYEQYF	TGCGCCAGCAGCTTGGCTCTAGCGGGCTACGAGCAGTACTTC
-	TRBV3-1/TRBV3-2	-	TRBJ1-1	CASSQAATEAFF	TGTGCCAGCAGCCAGGCCGCCACTGAAGCTTTCTTT